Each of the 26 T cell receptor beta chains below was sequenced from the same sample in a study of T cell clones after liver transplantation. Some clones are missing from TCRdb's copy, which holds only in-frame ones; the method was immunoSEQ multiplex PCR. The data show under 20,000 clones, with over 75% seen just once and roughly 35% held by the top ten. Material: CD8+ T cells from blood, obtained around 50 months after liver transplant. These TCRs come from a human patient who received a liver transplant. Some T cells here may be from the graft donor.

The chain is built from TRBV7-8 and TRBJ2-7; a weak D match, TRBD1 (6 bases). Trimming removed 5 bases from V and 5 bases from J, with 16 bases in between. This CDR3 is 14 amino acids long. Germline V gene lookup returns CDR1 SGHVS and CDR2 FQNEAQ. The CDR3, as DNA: TGTGCCAGCAGCCCAACCACAGGGTTCAACGAGCAGTACTTC. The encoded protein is CASSPTTGFNEQYF. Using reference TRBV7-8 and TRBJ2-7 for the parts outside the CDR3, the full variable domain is GAGVSQSPRYKVAKRGQDVALRCDPISGHVSLFWYQQALGQGPEFLTYFQNEAQLDKSGLPSDRFFAERPEGSVSTLKIQRTQQEDSAVYLCASSPTTGFNEQYFGPGTRLTVT.

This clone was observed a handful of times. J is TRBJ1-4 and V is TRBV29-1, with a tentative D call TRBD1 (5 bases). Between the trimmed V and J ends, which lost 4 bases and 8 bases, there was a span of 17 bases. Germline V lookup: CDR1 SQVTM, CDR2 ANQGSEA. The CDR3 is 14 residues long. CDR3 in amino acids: CSVVGLELGEKLFF. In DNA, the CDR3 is TGCAGCGTTGTGGGACTGGAATTAGGGGAAAAACTGTTTTTT.

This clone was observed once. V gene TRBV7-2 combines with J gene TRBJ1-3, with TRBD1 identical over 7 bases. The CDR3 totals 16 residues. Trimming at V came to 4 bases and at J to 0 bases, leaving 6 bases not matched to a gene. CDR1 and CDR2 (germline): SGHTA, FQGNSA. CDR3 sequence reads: CASSSAGTDSGNTIYF. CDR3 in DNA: TGTGCCAGCAGCTCCGCCGGGACAGACTCTGGAAACACCATATATTTT.

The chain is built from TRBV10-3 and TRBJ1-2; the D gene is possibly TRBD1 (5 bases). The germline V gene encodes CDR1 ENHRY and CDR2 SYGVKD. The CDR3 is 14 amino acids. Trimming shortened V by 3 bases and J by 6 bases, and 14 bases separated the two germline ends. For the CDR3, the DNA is TGTGCCATCAGTGATGGTGGGGCAGGGAATGGCTACACCTTC. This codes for CAISDGGAGNGYTF.

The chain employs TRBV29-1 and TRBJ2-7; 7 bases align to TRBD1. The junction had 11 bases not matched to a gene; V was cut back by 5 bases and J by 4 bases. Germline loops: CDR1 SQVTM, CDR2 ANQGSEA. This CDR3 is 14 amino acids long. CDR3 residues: CSVIPAGQEYEQYF. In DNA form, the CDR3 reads TGCAGCGTTATTCCAGCAGGACAGGAGTACGAGCAGTACTTC.

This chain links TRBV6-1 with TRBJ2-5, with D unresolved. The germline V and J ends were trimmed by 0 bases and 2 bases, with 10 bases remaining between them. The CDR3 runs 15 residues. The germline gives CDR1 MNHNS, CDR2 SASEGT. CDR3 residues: CASSEAFSGQETQYF. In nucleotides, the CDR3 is TGTGCCAGCAGTGAAGCGTTTTCAGGACAAGAGACCCAGTACTTC.

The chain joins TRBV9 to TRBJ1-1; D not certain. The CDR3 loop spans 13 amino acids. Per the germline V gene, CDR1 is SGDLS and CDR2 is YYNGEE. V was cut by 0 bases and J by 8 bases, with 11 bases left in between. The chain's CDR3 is CASSVERQAEAFF. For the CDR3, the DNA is TGTGCCAGCAGCGTAGAAAGGCAGGCAGAAGCTTTCTTT.

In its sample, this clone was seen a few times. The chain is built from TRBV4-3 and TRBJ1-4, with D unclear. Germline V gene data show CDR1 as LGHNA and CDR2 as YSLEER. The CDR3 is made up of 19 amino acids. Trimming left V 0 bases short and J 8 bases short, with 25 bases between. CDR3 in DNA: TGCGCCAGCAGCCAAGATATGAATCCCATCGGCAGAGAAGGAGAAAAACTGTTTTTT. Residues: CASSQDMNPIGREGEKLFF.

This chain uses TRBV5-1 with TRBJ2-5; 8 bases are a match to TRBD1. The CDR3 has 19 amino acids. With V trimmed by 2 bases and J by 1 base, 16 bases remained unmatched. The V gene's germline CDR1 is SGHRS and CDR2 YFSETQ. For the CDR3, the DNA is TGCGCCAGCAGCTTTGGCAGGGGGCCAGTTGGCGCACCCCAAGAGACCCAGTACTTC. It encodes CASSFGRGPVGAPQETQYF.

In DNA, the CDR3 is TGTGCCAGCAGCCTCTATTCAGGAACAGGGCGCGAGCAGTACTTC. Translated, it gives CASSLYSGTGREQYF. The rearrangement links TRBV7-3 to TRBJ2-7, with D tentatively TRBD1 (6 bases). Trimming pared 5 bases from V and 6 bases from J, leaving 20 bases between. The CDR3 loop spans 15 amino acids. Germline CDR1 reads SGHTA; CDR2 reads FQGTGA.

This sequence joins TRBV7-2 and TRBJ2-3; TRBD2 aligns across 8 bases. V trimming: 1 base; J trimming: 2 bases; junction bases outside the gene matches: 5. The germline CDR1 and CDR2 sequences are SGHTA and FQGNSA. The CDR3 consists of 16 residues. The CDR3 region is CASSLDGGGPTDTQYF. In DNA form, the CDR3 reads TGTGCCAGCAGCTTAGACGGCGGGGGGCCCACAGATACGCAGTATTTT.

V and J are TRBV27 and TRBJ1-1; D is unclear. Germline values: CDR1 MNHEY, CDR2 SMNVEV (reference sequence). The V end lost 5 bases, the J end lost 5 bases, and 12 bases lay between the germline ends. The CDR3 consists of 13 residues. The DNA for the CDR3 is TGTGCCAGCAGTCTAACCTCGGTTACTGAAGCTTTCTTT. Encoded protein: CASSLTSVTEAFF.

The CDR3 nucleotides read TGCAGCGTTGAAGAGACAGGGGACACAGATACGCAGTATTTT. Amino acids: CSVEETGDTDTQYF. The chain uses TRBV29-1 and TRBJ2-3, with 8 bases that match TRBD1. Germline CDR1 reads SQVTM; CDR2 reads ANQGSEA. The CDR3 is 14 amino acids. V lost 0 bases and J lost 2; bases outside the gene matches: 1.

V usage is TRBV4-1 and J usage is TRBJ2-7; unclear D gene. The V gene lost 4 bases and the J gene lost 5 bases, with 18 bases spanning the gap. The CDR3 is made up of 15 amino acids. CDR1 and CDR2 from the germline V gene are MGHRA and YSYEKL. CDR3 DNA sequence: TGCGCCAGCAGCCCATTTTCGGGCAAGTTCGACGAGCAGTACTTC. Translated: CASSPFSGKFDEQYF.

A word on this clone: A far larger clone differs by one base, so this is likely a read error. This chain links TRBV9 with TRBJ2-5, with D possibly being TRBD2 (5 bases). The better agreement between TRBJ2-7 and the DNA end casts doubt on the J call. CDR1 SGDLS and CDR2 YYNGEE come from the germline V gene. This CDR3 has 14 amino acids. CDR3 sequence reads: CASSVDGSPYEQYF. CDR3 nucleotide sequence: TGTGCCAGCAGCGTAGATGGGAGCCCCTACGAGCAGTACTTC.

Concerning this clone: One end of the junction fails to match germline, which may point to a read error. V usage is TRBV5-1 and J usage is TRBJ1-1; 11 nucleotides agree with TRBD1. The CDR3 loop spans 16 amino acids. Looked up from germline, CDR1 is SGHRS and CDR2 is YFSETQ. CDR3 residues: CASSVDRGLMNTEAFF. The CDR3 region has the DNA TGCGCCAGCAGCGTGGACAGGGGGCTGATGAACACTGAGGCTTTCTTT.

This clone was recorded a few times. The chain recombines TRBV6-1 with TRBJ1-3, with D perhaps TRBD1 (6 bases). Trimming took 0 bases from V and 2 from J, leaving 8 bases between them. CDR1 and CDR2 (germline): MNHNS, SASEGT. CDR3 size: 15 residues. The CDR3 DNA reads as TGTGCCAGCAGTGAAGCGGGGGGCGCTGGAAACACCATATATTTT. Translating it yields CASSEAGGAGNTIYF.

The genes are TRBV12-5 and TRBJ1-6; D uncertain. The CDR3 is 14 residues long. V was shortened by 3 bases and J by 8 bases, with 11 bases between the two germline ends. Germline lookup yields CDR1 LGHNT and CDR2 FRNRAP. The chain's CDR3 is CASGFSTLHSPLHF. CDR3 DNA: TGTGCTAGTGGTTTCTCGACGCTGCATTCACCCCTCCACTTT.

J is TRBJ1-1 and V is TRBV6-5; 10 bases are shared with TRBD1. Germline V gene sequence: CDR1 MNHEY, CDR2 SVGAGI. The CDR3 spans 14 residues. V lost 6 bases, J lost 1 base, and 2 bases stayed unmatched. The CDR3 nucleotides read TGTGCCAGCAGCCGACAGGGGGCGAACACTGAAGCTTTCTTT. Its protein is CASSRQGANTEAFF.

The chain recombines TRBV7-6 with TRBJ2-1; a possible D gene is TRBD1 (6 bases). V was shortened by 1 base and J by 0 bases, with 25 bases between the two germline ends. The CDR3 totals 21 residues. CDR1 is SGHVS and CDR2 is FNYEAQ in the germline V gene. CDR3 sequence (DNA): TGTGCCAGCAGCTTAGAGCCGACAGGTTACGCCGACCTTAGCTCCTACAATGAGCAGTTCTTC. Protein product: CASSLEPTGYADLSSYNEQFF.

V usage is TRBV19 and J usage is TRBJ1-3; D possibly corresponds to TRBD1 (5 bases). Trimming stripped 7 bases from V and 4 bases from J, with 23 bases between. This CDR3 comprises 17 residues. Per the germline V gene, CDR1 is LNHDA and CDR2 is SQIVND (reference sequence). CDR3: CASMGLETGTEGNTIYF. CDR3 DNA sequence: TGTGCCAGTATGGGACTGGAAACCGGGACGGAGGGAAACACCATATATTTT.

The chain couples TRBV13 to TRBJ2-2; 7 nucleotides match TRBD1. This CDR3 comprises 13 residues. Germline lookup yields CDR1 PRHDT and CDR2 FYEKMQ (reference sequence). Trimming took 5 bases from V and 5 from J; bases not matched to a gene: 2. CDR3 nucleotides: TGTGCCAGCAGCCTCAGGGGGACCGGGGAGCTGTTTTTT. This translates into CASSLRGTGELFF.

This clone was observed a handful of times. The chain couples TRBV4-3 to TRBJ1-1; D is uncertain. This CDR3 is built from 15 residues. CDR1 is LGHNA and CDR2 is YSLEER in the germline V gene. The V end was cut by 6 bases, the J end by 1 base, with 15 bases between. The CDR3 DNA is TGCGCCAGCAGTCAAAGCCGGGCGAGGAACACTGAAGCTTTCTTT. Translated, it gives CASSQSRARNTEAFF.

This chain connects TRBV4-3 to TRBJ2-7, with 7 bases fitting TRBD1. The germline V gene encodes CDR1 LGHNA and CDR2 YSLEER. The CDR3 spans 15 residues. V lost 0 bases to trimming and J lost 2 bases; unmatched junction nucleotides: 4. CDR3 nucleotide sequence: TGCGCCAGCAGCCAAGAAGGGACAGCTACCTACGAGCAGTACTTC. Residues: CASSQEGTATYEQYF.

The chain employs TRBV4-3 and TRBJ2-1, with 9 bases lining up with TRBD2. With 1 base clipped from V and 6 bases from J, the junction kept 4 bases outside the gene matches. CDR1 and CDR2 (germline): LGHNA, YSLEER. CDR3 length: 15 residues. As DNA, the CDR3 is TGCGCCAGCAGCCAAGTAGGGACTAGCAGCAATGAGCAGTTCTTC. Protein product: CASSQVGTSSNEQFF.

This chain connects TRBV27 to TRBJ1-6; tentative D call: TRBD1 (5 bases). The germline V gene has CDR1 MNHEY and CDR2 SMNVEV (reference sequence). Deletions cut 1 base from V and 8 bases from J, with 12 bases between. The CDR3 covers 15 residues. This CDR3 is CASSLFFGGDSPLHF. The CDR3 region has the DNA TGTGCCAGCAGTTTATTCTTCGGGGGGGATTCACCCCTCCACTTT.